The present entry profiles one T cell receptor beta chain with its context. This clone's antigen is unknown. No base-level quality is on record; no much larger clone is a single base apart. This entry comes from a study of blood T cell repertoires in COVID-19 (dated by TCRdb to the early 2020s). General notes on the study: Samples from collaborators originated in the United States, Italy and Spain and spanned both the acute and convalescent phases of COVID-19. The prospective study material was composed of cDNA or gDNA derived from T cells, B-cell-depleted T cells, or PBMCs. The dataset comprised deeply sampled blood TCRbeta repertoires from subjects exposed to, actively infected with, or recovered from COVID-19. The repertoires were made available in a free public database intended to serve as a resource for research on the immune response to SARS-CoV-2. The samples were drawn from two sources: the first 160 participants of the ongoing ImmuneRACE study, and approximately 1,300 subjects contributed by 6 global collaborators. Sample metadata almost always included a de-identified subject ID, COVID-19 status, age in years and sex. Where HLA class I and class II types were available, the types were taken from metadata supplied by the sample provider, not from assay-based typing. Study-wide findings and limitations: The quantity of clinical and demographic metadata differed by source and by participant and was supplied without curation.

Participants in the prospective study were enrolled through a virtual design, were aged roughly 18 to 100 years, and lived in about 25 United States geographic areas. In the prospective study, cohorts were assigned on the basis of participant-reported clinical history obtained from a screening survey and a study questionnaire. In the prospective study, mobile phlebotomists collected whole blood, serum and a nasopharyngeal or oropharyngeal swab from each participant. Prospective study participants could optionally give additional blood draws and questionnaires over an approximately two-month period. Blood samples from the prospective study were shipped frozen or at room temperature prior to DNA extraction. The immunoSEQ Assay, a bias-controlled multiplex PCR, was used to amplify TCRbeta CDR3 regions from genomic DNA. The authors' analysis ran thus. Nucleated cell counts per sample were estimated from amplification of reference gene primers within the assay. To quantify the absolute abundance of each unique TCRbeta CDR3 rearrangement, sequence reads were collapsed and filtered. For each sample, productive Simpson clonality was calculated by taking the square root of Simpson's diversity index across productive rearrangements. TCRdb mirrors the immuneACCESS table, restricted to in-frame sequences. Some clones are absent from its copies; in checked studies, under half trace to an unresolved V gene, and the reason for the others is unknown. V, J and clone size derive from that table, while D and trimming were established from the DNA sequence. Recorded for this sample are 400,000 or so clones; approximately 86% of them occurred a single time. Around 2.1% of the sample goes to the ten largest clones.

The sequencing sample was made of PBMCs or T cells enriched from blood (not recorded which). This receptor was obtained from a woman aged 35 to 49 with acute COVID-19.

The sequenced DNA: TGCGCCAGCAGGGACACGGGAGGGTTTGAAGCTTTCTTT. Its protein reads: CASRDTGGFEAFF. The chain links TRBV5-1 with TRBJ1-1, and the D gene may be TRBD1, 5 bases matching. The V end loses 5 bases and the J end loses 7 bases, and a stretch of 15 bases separates them. The germline V gene provides CDR1 SGHRS and CDR2 YFSETQ. The CDR3 contains 13 residues, cysteine and phenylalanine counted. The kept DNA is CDR3 alone, 39 bases in frame from the first base.